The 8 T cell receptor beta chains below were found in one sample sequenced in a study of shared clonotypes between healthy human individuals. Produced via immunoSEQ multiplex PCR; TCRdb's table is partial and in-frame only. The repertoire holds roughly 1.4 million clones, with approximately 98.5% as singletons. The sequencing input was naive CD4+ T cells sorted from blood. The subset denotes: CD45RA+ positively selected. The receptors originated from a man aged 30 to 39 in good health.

For the CDR3, the DNA is TGTGCCAGCTCACCCACTAGCGGGGTCACCGGGGAGCTGTTTTTT. This codes for CASSPTSGVTGELFF. The gene calls are TRBV18 and TRBJ2-2; 10 nucleotides align to TRBD2. V shed 3 bases, J shed 4 bases, and the junction held 2 bases outside the gene matches. The CDR3 spans 15 residues. In germline, CDR1 is KGHSH, CDR2 LQKENI.

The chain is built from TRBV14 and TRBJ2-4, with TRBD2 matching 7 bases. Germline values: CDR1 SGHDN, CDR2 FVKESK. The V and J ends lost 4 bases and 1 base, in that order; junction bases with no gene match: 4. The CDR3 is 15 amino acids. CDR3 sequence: CASSLGGFAKNIQYF. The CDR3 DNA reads TGTGCCAGCAGCCTGGGAGGGTTTGCCAAAAACATTCAGTACTTC. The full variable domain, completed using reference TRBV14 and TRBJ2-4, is EAGVTQFPSHSVIEKGQTVTLRCDPISGHDNLYWYRRVMGKEIKFLLHFVKESKQDESGMPNNRFLAERTGGTYSTLKVQPAELEDSGVYFCASSLGGFAKNIQYFGAGTRLSVL.

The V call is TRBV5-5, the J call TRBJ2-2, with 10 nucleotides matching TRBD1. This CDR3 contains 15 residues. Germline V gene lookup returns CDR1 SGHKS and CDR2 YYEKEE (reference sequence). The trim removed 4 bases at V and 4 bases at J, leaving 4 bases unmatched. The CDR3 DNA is TGTGCCAGCAGCCCGGGACAGGGGCCCACCGGGGAGCTGTTTTTT. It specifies CASSPGQGPTGELFF.

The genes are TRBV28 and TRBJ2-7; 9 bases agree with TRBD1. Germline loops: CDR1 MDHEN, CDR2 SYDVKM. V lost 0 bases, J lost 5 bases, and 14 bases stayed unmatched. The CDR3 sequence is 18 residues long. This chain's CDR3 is CASSLWSLRDRASNEQYF. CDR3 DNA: TGTGCCAGCAGTTTATGGTCGTTACGGGACAGGGCTTCCAACGAGCAGTACTTC.

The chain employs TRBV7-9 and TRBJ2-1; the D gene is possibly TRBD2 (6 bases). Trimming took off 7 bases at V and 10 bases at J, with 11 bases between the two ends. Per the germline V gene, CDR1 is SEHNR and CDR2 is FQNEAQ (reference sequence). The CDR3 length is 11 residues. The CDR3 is CASTRGGEQFF. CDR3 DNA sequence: TGTGCCAGCACGAGGGGAGGCGAGCAGTTCTTC.

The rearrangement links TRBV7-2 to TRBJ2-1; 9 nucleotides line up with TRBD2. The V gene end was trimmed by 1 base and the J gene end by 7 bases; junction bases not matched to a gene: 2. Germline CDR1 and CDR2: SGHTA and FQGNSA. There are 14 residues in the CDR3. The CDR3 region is CASSLVAGENEQFF. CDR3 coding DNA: TGTGCCAGCAGCTTAGTAGCGGGAGAGAATGAGCAGTTCTTC.

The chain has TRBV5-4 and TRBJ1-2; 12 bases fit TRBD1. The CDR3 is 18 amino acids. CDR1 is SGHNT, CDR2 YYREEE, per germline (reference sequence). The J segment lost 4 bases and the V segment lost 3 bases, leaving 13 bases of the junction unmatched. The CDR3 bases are TGTGCCAGCAGCTCGGTGCCGGGACAGGGGGCGTCGGCCTATGGCTACACCTTC. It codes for CASSSVPGQGASAYGYTF.

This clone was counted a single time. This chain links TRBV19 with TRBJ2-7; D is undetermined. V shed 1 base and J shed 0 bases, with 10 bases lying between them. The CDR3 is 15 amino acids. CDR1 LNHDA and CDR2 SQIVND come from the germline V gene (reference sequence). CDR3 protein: CASSIVADSSYEQYF. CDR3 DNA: TGTGCCAGTAGTATAGTTGCGGATAGCTCCTACGAGCAGTACTTC.